The 4 T cell receptor beta chains below come from one sample, sequenced in a study of blood T cell repertoires in COVID-19. The table came from immunoSEQ multiplex PCR; TCRdb's copy has only in-frame clones and leaves some out. The table lists 65,000 to 80,000 clones, more than 75% of them singletons. Sequenced sample: peripheral blood. The receptors were gathered from a human donor in a cohort sampled during active COVID-19.

This clone came up once. Distinct nucleotide sequences in the sample also encode this CDR3. The chain combines TRBV6-5 with TRBJ2-7, with 8 bases fitting TRBD2. Germline V gene data show CDR1 as MNHEY and CDR2 as SVGAGI. With 6 bases clipped from V and 0 bases from J, the junction kept 4 bases outside the gene matches. This CDR3 contains 14 residues. The CDR3 sequence is CASSPGGTSYEQYF. CDR3 in DNA: TGTGCCAGCAGCCCGGGAGGGACCTCCTACGAGCAGTACTTC.

V usage is TRBV10-2 and J usage is TRBJ2-7; 7 bases match TRBD1. The CDR3 has 14 amino acids. The junction had 6 bases not matched to a gene; V was cut back by 5 bases and J by 2 bases. Germline CDR1 reads WSHSY; CDR2 reads SAAADI. CDR3 bases: TGCGCCAGCAGTTATACAGGGGCGACCTACGAGCAGTACTTC. Protein sequence: CASSYTGATYEQYF.

The genes are TRBV11-1 and TRBJ2-7; 9 nucleotides align to TRBD1. Trimming took 3 bases from V and 6 from J; bases not matched to a gene: 3. This CDR3 is 13 amino acids long. Germline loops: CDR1 SGHAT, CDR2 FQDESV (reference sequence). The CDR3 sequence: CASSLGQGLEQYF. CDR3 nucleotides: TGTGCCAGCAGCTTGGGACAGGGTCTCGAGCAGTACTTC.

This chain links TRBV9 with TRBJ1-1, with a possible D match to TRBD1 (5 bases). Germline V CDR1 and CDR2: SGDLS, YYNGEE. The ends were cut back, 0 bases at V and 0 bases at J, with 9 bases in the middle. The CDR3 extends over 15 amino acids. DNA of the CDR3: TGTGCCAGCAGCGTAGAAGGGGTGCTGAACACTGAAGCTTTCTTT. Translation gives CASSVEGVLNTEAFF.